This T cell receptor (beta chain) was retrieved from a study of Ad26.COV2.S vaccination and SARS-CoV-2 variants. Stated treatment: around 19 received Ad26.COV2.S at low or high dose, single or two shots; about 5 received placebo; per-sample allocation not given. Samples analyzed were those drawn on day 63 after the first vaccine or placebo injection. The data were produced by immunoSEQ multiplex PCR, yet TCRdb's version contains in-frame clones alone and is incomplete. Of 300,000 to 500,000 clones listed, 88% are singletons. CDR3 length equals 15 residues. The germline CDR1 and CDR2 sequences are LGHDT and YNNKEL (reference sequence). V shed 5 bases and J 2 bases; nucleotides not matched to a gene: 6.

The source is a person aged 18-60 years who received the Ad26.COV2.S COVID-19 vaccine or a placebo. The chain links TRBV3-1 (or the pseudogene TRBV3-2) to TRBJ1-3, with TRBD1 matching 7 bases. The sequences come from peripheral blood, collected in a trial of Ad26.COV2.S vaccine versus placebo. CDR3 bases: TGTGCCAGCAGCTCCCTGACAGGGCCTGGAAACACCATATATTTT. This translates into CASSSLTGPGNTIYF.